What follows are 15 T cell receptor beta chains derived from one specimen sequenced in a study of T-cell reconstitution after alpha-beta-depleted transplantation in children. TCRbeta library construction was performed incorporating unique molecular identifiers. Each CDR3 protein is one row after TCRdb ran MiXCR on the PCR reads. The sample lists a few hundred thousand distinct CDR3 sequences; roughly 13% were seen once. The sample consisted of PBMCs, mostly from graft donor cells, taken 360 days after TCRalphabeta/CD19-depleted stem cell transplant. All receptors derive from a male patient aged 10-17 years who had a stem cell transplant for acute myeloid leukemia, so the T cells may come from the graft donor.

This clonotype was detected only a few times. The CDR3 DNA reads TGTGCCAGCAGTTACTCGGGAACAGGGCATCAGCCCCAGCATTTT. Protein product: CASSYSGTGHQPQHF. The V gene is TRBV6-5, the J gene TRBJ1-5; D is possibly TRBD1 (6 bases). Germline lookup yields CDR1 MNHEY and CDR2 SVGAGI. Trimming left V 0 bases short and J 5 bases short, with 11 bases between. This CDR3 is 15 amino acids long.

In its sample, this clonotype was seen a few times. The chain has TRBV29-1 and TRBJ2-5, with 7 bases aligning to TRBD2. Germline-derived CDR1 and CDR2 are SQVTM and ANQGSEA. The V gene end was trimmed by 6 bases and the J gene end by 1 base; junction bases not matched to a gene: 2. The CDR3 covers 12 residues. The CDR3 DNA sequence: TGCAGCGTAACTAGCGCCCAAGAGACCCAGTACTTC. Its protein product is CSVTSAQETQYF.

This rearrangement joins TRBV7-2 to TRBJ2-7, with D perhaps matching TRBD2 (5 bases). With 6 bases removed from V and 0 bases from J, the gap between germline ends came to 18 bases. CDR3 size: 16 residues. Germline CDR1 is SGHTA and CDR2 is FQGNSA. The DNA for the CDR3 is TGTGCCAGCAGTTTGCTCGCGGGCCAGAGCTCCTACGAGCAGTACTTC. Protein: CASSLLAGQSSYEQYF.

This rearrangement joins TRBV2 to TRBJ2-1; D unresolved. Trimming removed 5 bases at V and 9 bases at J, with 5 bases between. The CDR3 sequence is 10 residues long. Germline CDR1 SNHLY, CDR2 FYNNEI. CDR3 nucleotides: TGTGCCAGCAGTATGGTTGAGCAGTTCTTC. It codes for CASSMVEQFF. Full variable domain (missing parts from reference TRBV2 and TRBJ2-1): EPEVTQTPSHQVTQMGQEVILRCVPISNHLYFYWYRQILGQKVEFLVSFYNNEISEKSEIFDDQFSVERPDGSNFTLKIRSTKLEDSAMYFCASSMVEQFFGPGTRLTVL.

A few counts support this clonotype. The CDR3 DNA is TGCAGTGCCCCGGACAGGGCGTACAATGAGCAGTTCTTC. Its translation: CSAPDRAYNEQFF. J is TRBJ2-1 and V is TRBV20-1, with 8 positions matching TRBD1. Germline loops: CDR1 DFQATT, CDR2 SNEGSKA (reference sequence). The CDR3 runs 13 residues. V shed 6 bases, J shed 4 bases, and the junction held 5 bases outside the gene matches.

This clonotype was counted many times. One end of the junction is discordant with germline, which a read error may explain. The chain employs TRBV7-7 and TRBJ2-2; 8 bases fit TRBD2. Germline V gene data show CDR1 as SSHAT and CDR2 as FNYEAQ (reference sequence). The CDR3 has 17 amino acids. DNA of the CDR3: TGTGCTAGCAGCTTAGCAGGAGCGGGAGCGAACACCGGGGAGCTGTTTTTT. Translating gives CASSLAGAGANTGELFF.

V usage is TRBV30 and J usage is TRBJ2-1; D is unresolved. This CDR3 is built from 13 residues. From germline, CDR1 is GTSNPN and CDR2 SVGIG (reference sequence). Trimming pared 0 bases from V and 7 bases from J, leaving 10 bases between. CDR3 protein: CAWSVPWRNEQFF. CDR3 nucleotides: TGTGCCTGGAGTGTTCCCTGGCGGAATGAGCAGTTCTTC.

There are a few counts of this clonotype. V is TRBV20-1 and J is TRBJ2-1, with D unresolved. CDR1 and CDR2 from the germline V gene are DFQATT and SNEGSKA (reference sequence). The CDR3 totals 12 residues. V was shortened by 3 bases and J by 10 bases, with 13 bases between the two germline ends. The CDR3 nucleotides are TGCAGTGCTAGTATTTCCTGGGCGGAGCAGTTCTTC. Translated: CSASISWAEQFF.

This clonotype occurred many times. J is TRBJ2-4 and V is TRBV12-3 or TRBV12-4; the D is unclear. The CDR3 totals 13 residues. V dropped 4 bases and J dropped 8 bases, with 12 bases sitting between them. The CDR3 DNA is TGTGCCAGCAGTTCAACCCAGTGGGACATTCAGTACTTC. Its translation: CASSSTQWDIQYF.

The table lists this clonotype with a count of one. This chain connects TRBV2 to TRBJ2-7; D remains ambiguous. Deletions cut 6 bases from V and 3 bases from J, with 9 bases between. Germline CDR1 SNHLY, CDR2 FYNNEI. This CDR3 is built from 12 residues. CDR3 loop: CASRGQNYEQYF. CDR3 nucleotides: TGTGCCAGCAGGGGCCAGAACTACGAGCAGTACTTC.

The chain carries TRBV7-3 and TRBJ2-6, with TRBD1 identical over 9 bases. The CDR3 contains 17 residues. V shed 5 bases, J shed 3 bases, and the junction held 8 bases outside the gene matches. Germline CDR1 and CDR2: SGHTA and FQGTGA. CDR3 region: CASSLTGTGNGANVLTF. The DNA for the CDR3 is TGTGCCAGCAGCCTGACCGGGACAGGGAATGGGGCCAACGTCCTGACTTTC.

In its sample, this clonotype was seen a few times. The chain combines TRBV2 with TRBJ2-3; 7 positions match TRBD1. V shed 7 bases and J 0 bases; nucleotides not matched to a gene: 7. CDR1 and CDR2 (germline): SNHLY, FYNNEI. This CDR3 has 15 amino acids. For the CDR3, the DNA is TGTGCCAGCAATGGACAGGTCACTAGCACAGATACGCAGTATTTT. This gives the protein CASNGQVTSTDTQYF.

The chain is built from TRBV12-3 or TRBV12-4 and TRBJ1-4; D is possibly TRBD1 (5 bases). Trimming removed 6 bases at V and 0 bases at J, with 17 bases between. CDR3 length: 17 amino acids. CDR3 DNA sequence: TGTGCCAGCAGCCCAGGGCCCACTTATGCAACTAATGAAAAACTGTTTTTT. Its translation: CASSPGPTYATNEKLFF.

This clonotype was seen ten or more times. The V gene is TRBV19, the J gene TRBJ2-1; TRBD2 agrees at 13 bases. CDR1 is LNHDA, CDR2 SQIVND, per germline (reference sequence). Trimming at V came to 4 bases and at J to 6 bases, leaving 6 bases not matched to a gene. The length of the CDR3 is 16 residues. The CDR3 reads CASSTPTSGRANEQFF. As DNA, the CDR3 is TGTGCCAGTAGTACCCCTACTAGCGGGAGGGCCAATGAGCAGTTCTTC.

This clonotype came up a few times. The chain uses TRBV28 and TRBJ2-7; D remains unclear. The CDR3 is 14 amino acids. Trimming removed 2 bases from V and 0 bases from J, with 8 bases in between. The germline V gene has CDR1 MDHEN and CDR2 SYDVKM. The CDR3 here is CASSLDQVSYEQYF. The CDR3 DNA reads TGTGCCAGCAGTTTAGACCAGGTCTCCTACGAGCAGTACTTC. The entire variable domain, with the rest obtained from reference TRBV28 and TRBJ2-7, is as follows: DVKVTQSSRYLVKRTGEKVFLECVQDMDHENMFWYRQDPGLGLRLIYFSYDVKMKEKGDIPEGYSVSREKKERFSLILESASTNQTSMYLCASSLDQVSYEQYFGPGTRLTVT.